This is a list of T cell receptor beta chains from one sample in a study of blood T cell repertoires in COVID-19. Sequencing was performed with immunoSEQ multiplex PCR; in TCRdb, only in-frame clones are kept and a portion is missing. The sample lists roughly 250,000 clones; about 89% were seen once. Sequenced material: PBMCs or T cells enriched from blood (not recorded which). These receptors all stem from a man aged 40-50 years who had recovered from COVID-19. The CDR3 runs from the conserved cysteine through the conserved F or W. A D gene is named only where the DNA matches it firmly. Clone sizes are given selectively: once, few, many, or a class where the clone is expanded.

d_gene	v_gene	abundance	j_gene	CDR3aa	CDR3nt
-	TRBV24-1	-	TRBJ2-1	CATSDTRIDRNEQFF	TGTGCCACCAGTGATACTAGGATTGATCGCAATGAGCAGTTCTTC
-	TRBV19	-	TRBJ1-1	CASSGQGAFF	TGTGCCAGTAGTGGGCAGGGAGCTTTCTTT
-	TRBV5-8	-	TRBJ1-6	CASRSYRENNSPLHF	TGTGCCAGCAGATCCTACAGGGAGAATAATTCACCCCTCCACTTT
-	TRBV11-2	few	TRBJ1-4	CASSPKGESNEKLFF	TGTGCCAGCAGCCCAAAAGGGGAAAGTAATGAAAAACTGTTTTTT
-	TRBV28	once	TRBJ1-4	CASRLRAGVTTNEKLFF	TGTGCCAGCAGGCTCCGAGCGGGCGTCACAACTAATGAAAAACTGTTTTTT
-	TRBV30	few	TRBJ1-3	CAWRQRISGNTIYF	TGTGCCTGGAGGCAGAGGATCTCTGGAAACACCATATATTTT
-	TRBV28	-	TRBJ1-1	CASWWRLNTEAFF	TGTGCCAGCTGGTGGAGGTTAAACACTGAAGCTTTCTTT
TRBD2	TRBV7-2	-	TRBJ2-1	CASSFSREGREQFF	TGTGCCAGCAGCTTCTCGCGGGAGGGTCGGGAGCAGTTCTTC
-	TRBV7-9	-	TRBJ1-4	CASSSSSTNEKLFF	TGTGCCAGCAGCTCCTCCTCAACTAATGAAAAACTGTTTTTT
TRBD1	TRBV7-9	-	TRBJ1-1	CASTPGGTEAFF	TGTGCCAGCACGCCAGGGGGCACTGAAGCTTTCTTT
-	TRBV28	-	TRBJ2-7	CASSKAGGSYEQYF	TGTGCCAGCAGTAAAGCGGGTGGATCCTACGAGCAGTACTTC
-	TRBV5-1	-	TRBJ1-1	CASNQQGSTEAFF	TGCGCCAGCAACCAACAGGGAAGCACTGAAGCTTTCTTT
-	TRBV19	-	TRBJ1-5	CASSADSRGNQPQHF	TGTGCCAGTAGTGCGGACAGCCGTGGCAATCAGCCCCAGCATTTT
-	TRBV27	-	TRBJ2-2	CASSLSVNRLSTGELFF	TGTGCCAGCAGTTTATCCGTAAACAGGCTATCCACCGGGGAGCTGTTTTTT
-	TRBV11-2	-	TRBJ1-3	CASSRPGLGGSGNTIYF	TGTGCCAGCAGCCGCCCGGGACTGGGGGGCTCTGGAAACACCATATATTTT
-	TRBV29-1	-	TRBJ2-7	CSVTLTGRGQYF	TGCAGCGTCACCCTAACAGGGAGGGGGCAGTACTTC
TRBD2	TRBV27	-	TRBJ2-1	CASTSLAGGSDEQFF	TGTGCCAGCACCTCACTAGCGGGAGGGAGCGATGAGCAGTTCTTC
-	TRBV4-2	once	TRBJ1-1	CASSQVTVLNTEAFF	TGTGCCAGCAGCCAAGTGACAGTCCTGAACACTGAAGCTTTCTTT
-	TRBV11-3	-	TRBJ1-1	CASSLTPLQYRAEAFF	TGTGCCAGCAGCTTAACCCCCTTACAGTACCGAGCTGAAGCTTTCTTT
TRBD2	TRBV12-5	-	TRBJ2-3	CASEQGGADTQYF	TGTGCTAGTGAGCAGGGAGGGGCAGATACGCAGTATTTT
-	TRBV30	-	TRBJ1-2	CAWSWGGETDGYTF	TGTGCCTGGAGTTGGGGGGGGGAGACGGATGGCTACACCTTC
TRBD1	TRBV30	once	TRBJ1-2	CAWSPGQGTANYGYTF	TGTGCCTGGAGTCCGGGACAGGGGACGGCTAACTATGGCTACACCTTC
TRBD2	TRBV12-3/TRBV12-4	-	TRBJ2-1	CASTLAGYNEQFF	TGTGCCAGCACCCTAGCGGGTTACAATGAGCAGTTCTTC
-	TRBV14	-	TRBJ1-3	CASSQLTAGNTIYF	TGTGCCAGCAGCCAACTGACAGCTGGAAACACCATATATTTT
TRBD2	TRBV5-5	-	TRBJ2-7	CASSRATTSGDYEQYF	TGTGCCAGCAGCCGGGCCACGACTAGCGGGGATTACGAGCAGTACTTC
TRBD2	TRBV27	once	TRBJ2-3	CASSPQLAGVSDTQYF	TGTGCCAGCAGTCCTCAACTAGCGGGAGTTTCAGATACGCAGTATTTT
TRBD1	TRBV19	-	TRBJ1-5	CASSTGQGLYSNQPQHF	TGTGCCAGTAGCACGGGACAGGGACTTTATAGCAATCAGCCCCAGCATTTT
TRBD1	TRBV6-4	-	TRBJ2-2	CASSEGTGFGELFF	TGTGCCAGCAGTGAAGGGACAGGTTTCGGGGAGCTGTTTTTT
TRBD1	TRBV4-3	-	TRBJ2-1	CASSLSRTGGNEQFF	TGCGCCAGCAGCCTTTCCCGGACAGGGGGGAATGAGCAGTTCTTC
-	TRBV21-1	-	TRBJ2-1	CASSNILALLGEQFF	TGTGCCAGCAGCAATATCCTAGCTCTTCTTGGTGAGCAGTTCTTC
TRBD2	TRBV7-9	once	TRBJ2-7	CASSRTSGGQFKWEQYF	TGTGCCAGCAGCCGGACTAGCGGGGGACAGTTCAAGTGGGAGCAGTACTTC
-	TRBV2	few	TRBJ1-5	CASSPGGNQPQHF	TGTGCCAGCAGCCCCGGGGGAAATCAGCCCCAGCATTTT
TRBD2	TRBV7-8	-	TRBJ2-2	CASSLFASGSSGELFF	TGTGCCAGCAGCTTATTTGCTAGCGGGAGCTCCGGGGAGCTGTTTTTT
-	TRBV2	-	TRBJ2-7	CASSFSSYEQYF	TGTGCCAGCTCCTTTTCCTCCTACGAGCAGTACTTC
-	TRBV7-8	-	TRBJ2-7	CASSGPGGQLSSYEQYF	TGTGCCAGCAGCGGTCCCGGTGGGCAGCTAAGCTCCTACGAGCAGTACTTC
TRBD1	TRBV7-8	-	TRBJ1-2	CASSLEGAHGYTF	TGTGCCAGCAGCTTAGAGGGGGCTCATGGCTACACCTTC
TRBD2	TRBV4-2	once	TRBJ2-3	CASSQGLAGGPADTQYF	TGTGCCAGCAGCCAAGGACTAGCGGGGGGCCCGGCAGATACGCAGTATTTT
-	TRBV28	-	TRBJ2-1	CASSFFSQWQNNEQFF	TGTGCCAGCAGTTTTTTTTCCCAGTGGCAGAACAATGAGCAGTTCTTC
-	TRBV9	-	TRBJ2-6	CASSVGLGNFPGANVLTF	TGTGCCAGCAGCGTAGGTTTGGGCAACTTCCCTGGGGCCAACGTCCTGACTTTC
-	TRBV20-1	-	TRBJ2-5	CSARAETQYF	TGCAGTGCTAGAGCTGAGACCCAGTACTTC
-	TRBV7-2	-	TRBJ1-2	CASSWDSYGYTF	TGTGCCAGCAGCTGGGACTCGTATGGCTACACCTTC
TRBD1	TRBV3-1/TRBV3-2	-	TRBJ2-7	CASSGRDRGFSYEQYF	TGTGCCAGCAGCGGGCGGGACAGGGGGTTTTCCTACGAGCAGTACTTC
-	TRBV10-1	-	TRBJ2-2	CASAAVDTGELFF	TGCGCCAGCGCGGCGGTAGACACCGGGGAGCTGTTTTTT
TRBD2	TRBV5-1	-	TRBJ2-3	CASSLGLASTDTQYF	TGCGCCAGCAGCCTGGGACTAGCTAGCACAGATACGCAGTATTTT
-	TRBV11-2	-	TRBJ1-1	CASSSYRENTEAFF	TGTGCCAGCAGCTCCTACAGGGAGAACACTGAAGCTTTCTTT
TRBD1	TRBV7-8	-	TRBJ1-1	CASSPSGQGLNTEAFF	TGTGCCAGCAGCCCATCGGGACAGGGCCTGAACACTGAAGCTTTCTTT
-	TRBV7-2	-	TRBJ2-1	CASSLEVGGYNEQFF	TGTGCCAGCAGCCTCGAGGTAGGGGGATACAATGAGCAGTTCTTC
-	TRBV10-3	-	TRBJ1-4	CAIGGGDGRNNEKLFF	TGTGCCATCGGGGGAGGCGATGGCAGAAATAATGAAAAACTGTTTTTT
TRBD2	TRBV28	-	TRBJ2-1	CASSFRTSGSGGSYNEQFF	TGTGCCAGCAGTTTTCGGACTAGCGGGAGTGGAGGTTCCTACAATGAGCAGTTCTTC
TRBD1	TRBV5-4	-	TRBJ1-4	CASSLEVTGANEKLFF	TGTGCCAGCAGCTTGGAAGTCACAGGGGCCAATGAAAAACTGTTTTTT
-	TRBV7-3	-	TRBJ2-3	CASSLAGQDTQYF	TGTGCCAGCAGCTTAGCGGGCCAAGATACGCAGTATTTT
-	TRBV16	-	TRBJ2-7	CASSQDSYEQYF	TGTGCCAGCAGTCAGGACTCCTACGAGCAGTACTTC
TRBD1	TRBV13	-	TRBJ1-6	CASSPGQGAFNSPLHF	TGTGCCAGCAGCCCGGGACAGGGGGCCTTTAATTCACCCCTCCACTTT
TRBD2	TRBV19	-	TRBJ2-1	CASRPVPGLAGYNEQFF	TGTGCCAGTAGACCAGTACCGGGACTAGCGGGATACAATGAGCAGTTCTTC
-	TRBV11-2	-	TRBJ1-2	CASSLADSSYGYTF	TGTGCCAGCAGCTTAGCAGACAGCTCCTATGGCTACACCTTC
-	TRBV5-6	-	TRBJ2-7	CASRAWGGIRSYEQYF	TGTGCCAGCAGGGCTTGGGGCGGAATCCGTTCCTACGAGCAGTACTTC
TRBD1	TRBV6-6	-	TRBJ2-7	CASSSPGQPRPYEQYF	TGTGCCAGCAGTTCTCCGGGACAGCCTAGACCCTACGAGCAGTACTTC
-	TRBV5-4	-	TRBJ1-2	CASSLQEANYGYTF	TGTGCCAGCAGCTTACAGGAAGCTAACTATGGCTACACCTTC
-	TRBV19	-	TRBJ1-1	CASSIQGANTEAFF	TGTGCCAGTAGTATCCAAGGGGCAAACACTGAAGCTTTCTTT
TRBD1	TRBV3-1/TRBV3-2	-	TRBJ1-4	CASSQAGGREKLFF	TGTGCCAGCAGCCAGGCAGGGGGGCGTGAAAAACTGTTTTTT